What follows describes a single T cell receptor beta chain. The antigen is not known. The data originate from a study of cytomegalovirus exposure and HLA in healthy donors. General observations from the study: Associated with cytomegalovirus, according to the listing, were around 160 TCR beta chains. For presence/absence analyses, sequencing depth was assumed to be roughly uniform across donors. Donor immune exposure was known only as CMV serostatus. Per published reports, the classifier diagnosed cytomegalovirus status with high specificity and sensitivity.

PCR used 60 Vbeta primers and 13 Jbeta primers. TCRdb keeps only in-frame clones here, not all; method: immunoSEQ multiplex PCR. The sample lists 200,000 to 250,000 clones; over 60% were seen once. The sequence derives from a man aged 35 to 55 in good health and CMV-seronegative. The sample consisted of PBMCs.

CDR3: CASRTGGMNTEAFF. Written as DNA, the CDR3 is TGCGCCAGCAGGACAGGGGGAATGAACACTGAAGCTTTCTTT. J is TRBJ1-1 and V is TRBV10-2; 9 bases are shared with TRBD1. This CDR3 has 14 residues. V lost 6 bases to trimming and J lost 0 bases; unmatched junction nucleotides: 2. In germline, CDR1 is WSHSY, CDR2 SAAADI.